The next 20 T cell receptor beta chains were all read from a single sample in a study of cytomegalovirus exposure and HLA in healthy donors. Amplification used 60 Vbeta primers and 13 Jbeta primers. Assay used: immunoSEQ multiplex PCR; TCRdb lists only in-frame clones, some missing. This table holds 100,000 to 150,000 clones, about 72% found once. The material sequenced was PBMCs. These TCRs come from a man aged 30-40 years in good health and CMV-seropositive.

The sample holds a few counts of this clone. The rearrangement uses TRBV29-1 and TRBJ2-7, with 13 positions matching TRBD2. The germline V gene encodes CDR1 SQVTM and CDR2 ANQGSEA. The junction had 5 bases not matched to a gene; V was cut back by 5 bases and J by 1 base. The length of the CDR3 is 15 residues. CDR3 in amino acids: CSVLRTSGRSYEQYF. As DNA, the CDR3 is TGCAGCGTTCTTAGGACTAGCGGGAGATCCTACGAGCAGTACTTC.

This clone was found once. V gene TRBV4-3 combines with J gene TRBJ2-1; D perhaps matches TRBD1 (6 bases). CDR1 is LGHNA and CDR2 is YSLEER in the germline V gene. Trimming stripped 3 bases from V and 9 bases from J, with 15 bases between. The CDR3 contains 14 residues. The CDR3 here is CASSHQTGNGEQFF. The CDR3 DNA is TGCGCCAGCAGCCATCAAACAGGGAATGGTGAGCAGTTCTTC.

On this clone: This may stem from a read error, because a much larger clone lies one nucleotide away. Other DNA sequences in the sample encode the same CDR3. The rearrangement uses TRBV6-1 and TRBJ2-6; possibly TRBD1 for D (6 bases). Looked up from germline, CDR1 is MNHNS and CDR2 is SASEGT. The CDR3 runs to 15 residues. The CDR3 DNA is TGCGCCAGCAGATTCTACAGGGATGGGGCCAACGTCCTGACTTTC. Protein: CASRFYRDGANVLTF.

Details on this clone: This specimen includes other DNA sequences encoding the same CDR3. J is TRBJ2-1 and V is TRBV9; D may be TRBD2 (5 bases). Per the germline V gene, CDR1 is SGDLS and CDR2 is YYNGEE. This CDR3 is built from 14 residues. Between the trimmed V and J ends, which lost 2 bases and 0 bases, there was a span of 6 bases. This CDR3 reads CASSVGSSYNEQFF. The DNA of the CDR3 is TGTGCCAGCAGCGTGGGGAGCTCCTACAATGAGCAGTTCTTC.

This sequence joins TRBV30 and TRBJ2-2, with 8 bases fitting TRBD2. Trimming cost V 2 bases and J 7 bases; bases outside gene matches: 3. Germline V gene data show CDR1 as GTSNPN and CDR2 as SVGIG (reference sequence). The CDR3 has 13 residues. The CDR3 loop reads CAWSSGRLGELFF. The DNA of the CDR3 is TGTGCCTGGAGTAGCGGGAGACTCGGGGAGCTGTTTTTT.

In DNA, the CDR3 is TGTGCCAGCAGTGGGACTAGCGGAGTCGAGCAGTACTTC. Protein product: CASSGTSGVEQYF. V is TRBV2 and J is TRBJ2-7; 10 bases map to TRBD2. CDR1 is SNHLY and CDR2 is FYNNEI in the germline V gene. V was pared by 4 bases and J by 6 bases, with 3 bases of the junction left unmatched. This CDR3 comprises 13 residues.

The chain is built from TRBV10-2 and TRBJ2-7; D might be TRBD1 (6 bases). Germline V gene lookup returns CDR1 WSHSY and CDR2 SAAADI. V was pared by 9 bases and J by 2 bases, with 20 bases between. This CDR3 spans 15 amino acids. The CDR3 DNA is TGCGCCAGTGAAGGGGGTGTAGCGTCGGCCTACGAGCAGTACTTC. Amino acids: CASEGGVASAYEQYF.

V and J are TRBV10-3 and TRBJ1-4, with TRBD1 identical over 9 bases. This CDR3 is built from 14 residues. The trim removed 10 bases at V and 5 bases at J, leaving 8 bases unmatched. Germline CDR1 and CDR2: ENHRY and SYGVKD. As DNA, the CDR3 is TGTGCCACTCGTACAGGGGGCGGAAATGAAAAACTGTTTTTT. Translation gives CATRTGGGNEKLFF.

The chain recombines TRBV4-3 with TRBJ2-7; D is ambiguous. The germline gives CDR1 LGHNA, CDR2 YSLEER. Trimming cost V 0 bases and J 4 bases, with 7 bases left between them. The length of the CDR3 is 13 residues. CDR3 DNA sequence: TGCGCCAGCAGCCAAGAACGCCTATACGAGCAGTACTTC. It yields the protein CASSQERLYEQYF.

A few counts support this clone. This chain uses TRBV2 with TRBJ1-1; maybe TRBD1 (5 bases). Germline V gene data show CDR1 as SNHLY and CDR2 as FYNNEI. V was pared by 5 bases and J by 10 bases, with 14 bases between. This CDR3 contains 12 residues. The CDR3 here is CASSSGGEGAFF. CDR3 nucleotide sequence: TGTGCCAGCAGTTCTGGAGGGGAAGGAGCTTTCTTT.

The chain links TRBV6-6 to TRBJ2-5; D is possibly TRBD1 (6 bases). Matching the DNA end better, TRBJ2-7 makes the J call doubtful. The CDR3 sequence is 14 residues long. Per the germline V gene, CDR1 is MNHNY and CDR2 is SVGAGI (reference sequence). The chain's CDR3 is CASSGRGRGYEQYF. CDR3 bases: TGTGCCAGCAGTGGTAGGGGGAGAGGCTACGAGCAGTACTTC.

The chain combines TRBV28 with TRBJ2-5, with TRBD1 matching over 9 bases. The CDR3 totals 16 residues. The J segment lost 1 base and the V segment lost 3 bases, leaving 6 bases of the junction unmatched. The germline gives CDR1 MDHEN, CDR2 SYDVKM. The chain's CDR3 is CASSFIGTGSQETQYF. The CDR3, as DNA: TGTGCCAGCAGTTTTATTGGGACAGGGTCCCAAGAGACCCAGTACTTC.

This clone appeared a few times. This sequence joins TRBV18 and TRBJ2-7, with D possibly matching TRBD1 (6 bases). Trimming stripped 3 bases from V and 7 bases from J, with 16 bases between. This CDR3 is 14 amino acids long. Germline CDR1 reads KGHSH; CDR2 reads LQKENI. The CDR3 spells CASSPIKRQEEQYF. CDR3 coding DNA: TGTGCCAGCTCACCCATAAAACGACAGGAGGAGCAGTACTTC.

There are a few counts of this clone. This chain joins TRBV9 and TRBJ2-3; D is uncertain. The CDR3 totals 12 residues. The V end was cut by 4 bases, the J end by 1 base, with 4 bases between. Germline CDR1 is SGDLS and CDR2 is YYNGEE. The CDR3 reads CASSPGTDTQYF. CDR3 in DNA: TGTGCCAGCAGCCCTGGCACAGATACGCAGTATTTT.

This clone was detected once. This chain joins TRBV6-1 and TRBJ2-7; D possibly corresponds to TRBD1 (6 bases). From germline, CDR1 is MNHNS and CDR2 SASEGT. This CDR3 is built from 14 residues. V lost 6 bases to trimming and J lost 4 bases, with 16 bases between them. CDR3: CASREYRESYEQYF. CDR3 coding DNA: TGTGCCAGCAGAGAGTACAGGGAGTCATACGAGCAGTACTTC.

Only a few counts were recorded for this clone. The junction departs from germline at one end; a sequencing error may be responsible. The gene calls are TRBV7-7 and TRBJ2-3, with 8 positions matching TRBD1. CDR1 SSHAT and CDR2 FNYEAQ come from the germline V gene (reference sequence). The CDR3 length is 14 residues. The CDR3 reads CASSEQGVPDTQYF. The CDR3 DNA reads TGTGCTAGCAGCGAACAGGGGGTTCCAGATACGCAGTATTTT.

This clone showed up just a few times. The chain combines TRBV6-6 with TRBJ2-1; 7 bases align to TRBD2. CDR1 and CDR2 (germline): MNHNY, SVGAGI (reference sequence). The CDR3 length is 16 residues. J lost 9 bases, V lost 0 bases, and 11 bases had no gene match. CDR3 in DNA: TGTGCCAGCAGTTACTCTTTCTCAGGCAGCGGGACTGAGCAGTTCTTC. It translates to CASSYSFSGSGTEQFF.

The chain links TRBV11-2 to TRBJ2-1; TRBD2 aligns across 9 bases. The CDR3 has 13 residues. V was pared by 4 bases and J by 6 bases, with 1 base of the junction left unmatched. Germline values: CDR1 SGHAT, CDR2 FQNNGV. The CDR3 DNA reads as TGTGCCAGCAGCTCACTAGCGGGCAATGAGCAGTTCTTC. Its translation is CASSSLAGNEQFF.

The rearrangement joins TRBV7-3 to TRBJ2-1; D uncertain. The V gene lost 5 bases and the J gene lost 0 bases, with 11 bases spanning the gap. This CDR3 has 15 residues. Germline-derived CDR1 and CDR2 are SGHTA and FQGTGA. DNA of the CDR3: TGTGCCAGCAGCATACGGAGAAGCTCCTACAATGAGCAGTTCTTC. It yields the protein CASSIRRSSYNEQFF.

For the CDR3, the DNA is TGTGCCAGCAGCCAAGATCCGTTCGGAAGGGGGTCTACTAACTATGGCTACACCTTC. Encoded protein: CASSQDPFGRGSTNYGYTF. The chain carries TRBV14 and TRBJ1-2, with D maybe TRBD1 (6 bases). V lost 0 bases and J 0 bases, leaving 20 bases between the germline ends. This CDR3 is built from 19 residues. Looked up from germline, CDR1 is SGHDN and CDR2 is FVKESK.